This T cell receptor beta chain was recovered during a study of beta chain features in type 1 diabetes. Overall study findings and caveats: HLA effects on TCRB rearrangement stayed unresolved here. All four CD4+ subsets of Type 1 diabetes patients contained TCRB CDR3s that were moderately but significantly shorter.

This clone has a handful of counts. Its antigen remains unidentified. The sequenced template was cDNA made from the entire isolated RNA. Sequencing used immunoSEQ multiplex PCR; TCRdb keeps in-frame clones, though not all of them. The sample lists about 650,000 clones, 9.5% to 15% occurring once. The CDR3 is 15 residues long. V was clipped by 4 bases and J by 2 bases, with 15 bases between them. From germline, CDR1 is SGHTS and CDR2 YDEGEE. The chain is built from TRBV5-8 and TRBJ1-2, with D possibly being TRBD1 (6 bases). This TCR derives from a man aged 30 to 45 with type 1 diabetes. The sequencing sample was made of naive CD4+ T cells from blood. As DNA, the CDR3 is TGTGCCAGCAGCCCGCAGGCAGGGGCGAACTATGGCTACACCTTC. Protein: CASSPQAGANYGYTF.